The entry below gives a single T cell receptor (beta chain) sequence along with its context. Other DNA variants within this sample encode the same CDR3. The data stem from a study of shared clonotypes between healthy human individuals. Naive CD8 cells were CD45RO-negative, positively selected for CCR7, excluding terminally differentiated effector memory CD45RA+ cells. Assay execution proceeded at the deep level. Clones were read by immunoSEQ multiplex PCR, and TCRdb kept only the in-frame ones, dropping some. The table records some 2 million clones, approximately 95% of them present only once. This CDR3 comprises 13 residues. In germline, CDR1 is SEHNR, CDR2 FQNEAQ (reference sequence). Trimming pared 4 bases from V and 0 bases from J, leaving 7 bases between.

The clonotype was recovered from a man aged 18 to 35 in good health. What was sequenced was naive CD8+ T cells sorted from blood. V and J are TRBV7-9 and TRBJ2-7; D not resolved. The CDR3, as DNA: TGTGCCAGCAGCTCCACGGACTCCTACGAGCAGTACTTC. This codes for CASSSTDSYEQYF.